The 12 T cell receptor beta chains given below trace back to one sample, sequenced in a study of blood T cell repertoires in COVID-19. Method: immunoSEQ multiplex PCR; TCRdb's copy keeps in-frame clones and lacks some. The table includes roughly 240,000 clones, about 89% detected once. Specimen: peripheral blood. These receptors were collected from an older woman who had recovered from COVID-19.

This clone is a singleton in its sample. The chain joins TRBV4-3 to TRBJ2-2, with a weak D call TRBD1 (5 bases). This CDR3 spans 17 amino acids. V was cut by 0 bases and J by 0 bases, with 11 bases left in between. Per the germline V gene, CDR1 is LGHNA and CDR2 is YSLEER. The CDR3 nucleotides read TGCGCCAGCAGCCAAGATGGGGCAGCCTCGAACACCGGGGAGCTGTTTTTT. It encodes CASSQDGAASNTGELFF.

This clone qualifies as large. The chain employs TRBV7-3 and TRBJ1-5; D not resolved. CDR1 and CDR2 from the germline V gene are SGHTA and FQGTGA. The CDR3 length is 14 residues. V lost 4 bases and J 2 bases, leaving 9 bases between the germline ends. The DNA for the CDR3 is TGTGCCAGCAGCTCCGGGGTGGGCAATCAGCCCCAGCATTTT. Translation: CASSSGVGNQPQHF.

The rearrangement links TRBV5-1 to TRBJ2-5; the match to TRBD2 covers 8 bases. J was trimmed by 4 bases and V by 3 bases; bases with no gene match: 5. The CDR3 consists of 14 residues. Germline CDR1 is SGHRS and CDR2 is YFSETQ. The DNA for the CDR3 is TGCGCCAGCAGCTCGGGAGCGGGGGTAGAGACCCAGTACTTC. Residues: CASSSGAGVETQYF.

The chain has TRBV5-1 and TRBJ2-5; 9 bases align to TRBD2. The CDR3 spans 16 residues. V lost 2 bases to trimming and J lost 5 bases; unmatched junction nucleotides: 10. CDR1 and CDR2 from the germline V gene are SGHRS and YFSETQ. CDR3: CASSFGAGGREETQYF. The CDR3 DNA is TGCGCCAGCAGCTTCGGGGCGGGGGGGCGTGAGGAGACCCAGTACTTC.

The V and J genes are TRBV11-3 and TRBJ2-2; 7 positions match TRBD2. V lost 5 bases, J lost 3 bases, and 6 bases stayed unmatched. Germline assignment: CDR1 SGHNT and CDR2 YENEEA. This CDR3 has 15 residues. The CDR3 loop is CASSVWGGYTGELFF. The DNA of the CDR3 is TGTGCCAGCAGCGTGTGGGGGGGATACACCGGGGAGCTGTTTTTT. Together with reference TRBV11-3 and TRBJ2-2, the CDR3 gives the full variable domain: EAGVVQSPRYKIIEKKQPVAFWCNPISGHNTLYWYLQNLGQGPELLIRYENEEAVDDSQLPKDRFSAERLKGVDSTLKIQPAELGDSAVYLCASSVWGGYTGELFFGEGSRLTVL.

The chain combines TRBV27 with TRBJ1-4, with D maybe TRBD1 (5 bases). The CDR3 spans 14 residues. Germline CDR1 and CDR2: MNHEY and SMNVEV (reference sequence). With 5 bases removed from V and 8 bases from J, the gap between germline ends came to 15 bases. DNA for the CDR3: TGTGCCAGCAGTGATTCGGGCAGGGCCGAAAAACTGTTTTTT. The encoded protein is CASSDSGRAEKLFF.

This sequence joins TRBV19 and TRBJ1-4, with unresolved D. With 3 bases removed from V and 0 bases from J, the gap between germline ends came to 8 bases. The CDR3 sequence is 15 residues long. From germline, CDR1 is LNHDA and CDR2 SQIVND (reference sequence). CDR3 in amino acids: CASSIRDATNEKLFF. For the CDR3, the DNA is TGTGCCAGTAGTATTCGGGATGCAACTAATGAAAAACTGTTTTTT.

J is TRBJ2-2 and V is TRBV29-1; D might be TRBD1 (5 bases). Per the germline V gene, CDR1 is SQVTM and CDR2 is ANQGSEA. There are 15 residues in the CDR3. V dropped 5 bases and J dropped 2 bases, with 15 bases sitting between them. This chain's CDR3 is CSVPQGLANTGELFF. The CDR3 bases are TGCAGCGTTCCCCAGGGCTTAGCTAACACCGGGGAGCTGTTTTTT.

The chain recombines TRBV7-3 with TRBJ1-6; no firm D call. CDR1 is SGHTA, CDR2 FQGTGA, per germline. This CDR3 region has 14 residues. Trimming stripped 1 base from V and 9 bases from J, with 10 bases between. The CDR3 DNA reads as TGTGCCAGCAGCTTAAGGCCGACTAGTTCACCCCTCCACTTT. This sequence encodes CASSLRPTSSPLHF. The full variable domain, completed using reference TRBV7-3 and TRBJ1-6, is GAGVSQTPSNKVTEKGKYVELRCDPISGHTALYWYRQSLGQGPEFLIYFQGTGAADDSGLPNDRFFAVRPEGSVSTLKIQRTERGDSAVYLCASSLRPTSSPLHFGNGTRLTVT.

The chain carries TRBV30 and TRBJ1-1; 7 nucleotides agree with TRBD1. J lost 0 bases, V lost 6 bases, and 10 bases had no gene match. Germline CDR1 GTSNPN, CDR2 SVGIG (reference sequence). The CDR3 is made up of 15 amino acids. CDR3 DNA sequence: TGTGCCTGCGGGAAGTCCGGGACAGTGAACACTGAAGCTTTCTTT. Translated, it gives CACGKSGTVNTEAFF.

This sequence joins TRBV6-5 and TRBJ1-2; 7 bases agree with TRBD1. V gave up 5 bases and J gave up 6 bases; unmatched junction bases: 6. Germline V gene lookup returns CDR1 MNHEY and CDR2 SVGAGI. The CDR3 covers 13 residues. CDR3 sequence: CASSPFQGDGYTF. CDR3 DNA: TGTGCCAGCAGTCCATTCCAGGGGGATGGCTACACCTTC.

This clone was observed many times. CDR3: CASSLQGGYTGELFF. The CDR3 nucleotides are TGTGCCAGCAGTCTACAGGGGGGGTACACCGGGGAGCTGTTTTTT. This chain uses TRBV27 with TRBJ2-2; tentatively, D is TRBD1 (8 bases). The CDR3 sequence is 15 residues long. CDR1 and CDR2 (germline): MNHEY, SMNVEV (reference sequence). V lost 5 bases, J lost 3 bases, and 13 bases lay in between.